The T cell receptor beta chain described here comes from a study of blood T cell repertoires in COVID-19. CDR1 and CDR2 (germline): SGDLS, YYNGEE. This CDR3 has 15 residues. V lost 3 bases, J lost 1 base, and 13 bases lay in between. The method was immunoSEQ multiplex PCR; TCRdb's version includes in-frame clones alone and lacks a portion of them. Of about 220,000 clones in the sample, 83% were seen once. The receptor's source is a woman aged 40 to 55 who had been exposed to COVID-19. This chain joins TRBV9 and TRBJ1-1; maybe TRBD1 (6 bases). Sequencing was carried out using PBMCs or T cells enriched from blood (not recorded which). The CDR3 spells CASSEKKDRNTEAFF. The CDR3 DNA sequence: TGTGCCAGCAGCGAAAAAAAGGACAGGAACACTGAAGCTTTCTTT.